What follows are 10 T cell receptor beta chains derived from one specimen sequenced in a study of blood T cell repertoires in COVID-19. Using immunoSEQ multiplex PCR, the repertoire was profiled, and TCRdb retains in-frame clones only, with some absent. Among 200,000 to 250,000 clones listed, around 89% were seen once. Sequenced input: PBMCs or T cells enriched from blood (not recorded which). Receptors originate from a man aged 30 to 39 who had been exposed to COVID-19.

The CDR3 is CASSGGAGVSNEQFF. The CDR3, as DNA: TGTGCCAGCTCCGGCGGAGCGGGGGTTAGCAATGAGCAGTTCTTC. This chain links TRBV18 with TRBJ2-1; 8 bases fit TRBD2. This CDR3 is built from 15 residues. Germline V gene data show CDR1 as KGHSH and CDR2 as LQKENI. The J segment lost 6 bases and the V segment lost 6 bases, leaving 10 bases of the junction unmatched.

The CDR3 loop reads CASSLAIAGEQFF. Here the CDR3 DNA reads TGTGCCAGCAGCTTAGCAATAGCGGGTGAGCAGTTCTTC. This chain connects TRBV7-9 to TRBJ2-1, with TRBD2 identical over 7 bases. The CDR3 has 13 residues. In germline, CDR1 is SEHNR, CDR2 FQNEAQ (reference sequence). V was clipped by 0 bases and J by 9 bases; unmatched bases: 2. Combining the CDR3 with reference TRBV7-9 and TRBJ2-1 gives the whole variable domain DTGVSQNPRHKITKRGQNVTFRCDPISEHNRLYWYRQTLGQGPEFLTYFQNEAQLEKSRLLSDRFSAERPKGSFSTLEIQRTEQGDSAMYLCASSLAIAGEQFFGPGTRLTVL.

Here the CDR3 reads CASSYSPMQGGGYTF. DNA of the CDR3: TGTGCCAGCAGTTACTCGCCGATGCAGGGAGGAGGCTACACCTTC. The chain is built from TRBV6-5 and TRBJ1-2; the D gene is possibly TRBD1 (5 bases). The CDR3 is 15 residues long. V lost 0 bases, J lost 8 bases, and 16 bases lay in between. Looked up from germline, CDR1 is MNHEY and CDR2 is SVGAGI.

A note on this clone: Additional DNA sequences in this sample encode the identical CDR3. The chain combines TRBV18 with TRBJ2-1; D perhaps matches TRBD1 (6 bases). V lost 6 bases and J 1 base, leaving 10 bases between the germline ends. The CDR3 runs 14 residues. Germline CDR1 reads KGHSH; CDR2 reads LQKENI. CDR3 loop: CASSPDSSYNEQFF. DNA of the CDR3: TGTGCCAGCTCCCCGGACAGTTCCTACAATGAGCAGTTCTTC. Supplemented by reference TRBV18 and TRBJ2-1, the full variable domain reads NAGVMQNPRHLVRRRGQEARLRCSPMKGHSHVYWYRQLPEEGLKFMVYLQKENIIDESGMPKERFSAEFPKEGPSILRIQQVVRGDSAAYFCASSPDSSYNEQFFGPGTRLTVL.

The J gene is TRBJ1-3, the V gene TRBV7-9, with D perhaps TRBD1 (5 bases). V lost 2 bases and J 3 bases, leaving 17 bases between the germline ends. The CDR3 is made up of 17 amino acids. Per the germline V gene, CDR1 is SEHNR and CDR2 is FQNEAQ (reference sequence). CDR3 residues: CASSLWWPRGDGNTIYF. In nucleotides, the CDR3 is TGTGCCAGCAGCTTATGGTGGCCCCGGGGGGATGGAAACACCATATATTTT.

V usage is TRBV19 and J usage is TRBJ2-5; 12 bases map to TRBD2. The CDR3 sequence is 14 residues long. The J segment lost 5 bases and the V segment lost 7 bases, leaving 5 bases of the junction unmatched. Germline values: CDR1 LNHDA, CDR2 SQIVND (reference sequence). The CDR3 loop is CASKPSGGAETQYF. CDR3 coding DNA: TGTGCCAGTAAGCCTAGCGGGGGGGCTGAGACCCAGTACTTC.

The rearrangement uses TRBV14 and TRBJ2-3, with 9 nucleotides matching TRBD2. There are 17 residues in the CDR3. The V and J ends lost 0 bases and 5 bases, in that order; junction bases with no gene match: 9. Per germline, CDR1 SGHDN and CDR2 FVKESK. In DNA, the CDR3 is TGTGCCAGCAGCCAAGAGCCGAGAGCGGGGGGTGGAGATACGCAGTATTTT. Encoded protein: CASSQEPRAGGGDTQYF.

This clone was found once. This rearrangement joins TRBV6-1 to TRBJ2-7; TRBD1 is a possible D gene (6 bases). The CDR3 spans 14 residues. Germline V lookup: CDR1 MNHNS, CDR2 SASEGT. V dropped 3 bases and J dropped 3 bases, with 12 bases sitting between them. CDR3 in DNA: TGTGCCAGCAGTGAGGACAGAAGGAGCTACGAGCAGTACTTC. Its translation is CASSEDRRSYEQYF.

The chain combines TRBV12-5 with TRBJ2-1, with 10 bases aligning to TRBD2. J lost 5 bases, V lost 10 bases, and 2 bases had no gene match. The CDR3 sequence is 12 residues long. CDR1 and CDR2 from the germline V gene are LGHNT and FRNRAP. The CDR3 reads CANSGGNNEQFF. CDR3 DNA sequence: TGTGCTAATAGCGGGGGGAACAATGAGCAGTTCTTC.

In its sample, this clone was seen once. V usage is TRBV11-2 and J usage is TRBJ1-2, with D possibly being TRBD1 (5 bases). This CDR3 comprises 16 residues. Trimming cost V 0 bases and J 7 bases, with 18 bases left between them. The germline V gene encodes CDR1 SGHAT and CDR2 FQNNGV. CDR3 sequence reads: CASSLEIARADSGYTF. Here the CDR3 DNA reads TGTGCCAGCAGCTTAGAAATCGCCAGGGCCGACTCTGGCTACACCTTC.